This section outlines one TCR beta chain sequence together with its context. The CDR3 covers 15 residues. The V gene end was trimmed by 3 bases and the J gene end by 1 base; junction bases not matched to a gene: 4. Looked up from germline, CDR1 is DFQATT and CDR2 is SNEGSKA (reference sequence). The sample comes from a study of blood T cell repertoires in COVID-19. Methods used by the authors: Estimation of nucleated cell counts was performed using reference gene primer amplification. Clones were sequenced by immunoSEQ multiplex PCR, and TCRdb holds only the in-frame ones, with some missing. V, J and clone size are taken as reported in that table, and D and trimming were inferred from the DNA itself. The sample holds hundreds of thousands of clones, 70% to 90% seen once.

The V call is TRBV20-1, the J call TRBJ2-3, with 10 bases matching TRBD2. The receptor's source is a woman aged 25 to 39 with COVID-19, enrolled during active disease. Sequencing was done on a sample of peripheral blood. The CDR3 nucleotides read TGCAGTGCTAGTGAAGGGACTAGCGGCACAGATACGCAGTATTTT. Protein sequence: CSASEGTSGTDTQYF.